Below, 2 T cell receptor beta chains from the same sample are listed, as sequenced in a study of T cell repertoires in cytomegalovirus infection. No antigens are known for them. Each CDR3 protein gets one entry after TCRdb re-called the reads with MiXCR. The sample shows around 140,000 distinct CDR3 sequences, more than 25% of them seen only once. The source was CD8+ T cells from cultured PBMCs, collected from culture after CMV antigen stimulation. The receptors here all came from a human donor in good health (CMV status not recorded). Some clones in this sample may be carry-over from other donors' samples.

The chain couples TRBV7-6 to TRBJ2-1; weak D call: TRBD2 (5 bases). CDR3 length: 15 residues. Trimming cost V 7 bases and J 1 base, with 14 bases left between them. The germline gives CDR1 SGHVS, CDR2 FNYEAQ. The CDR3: CASKASPESYNEQFF. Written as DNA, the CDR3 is TGTGCCAGCAAGGCTAGCCCAGAATCCTACAATGAGCAGTTCTTC.

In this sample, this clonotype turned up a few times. The CDR3 DNA sequence: TGTGCCAGCAGTCCCCCGGGGGGGATCCACAATGAGCAGTTCTTC. The encoded protein is CASSPPGGIHNEQFF. This chain connects TRBV6-5 to TRBJ2-1; 8 bases map to TRBD2. This CDR3 spans 15 amino acids. Losses at the gene ends were 5 bases for V and 5 bases for J; bases not matched to a gene: 8. CDR1 and CDR2 from the germline V gene are MNHEY and SVGAGI.